A single T cell receptor beta chain is shown here with its context. The antigen is undetermined. The data stem from a study of neoadjuvant anti-PD-1 for oral cavity cancer. Findings of the study overall: Pretreatment Treg/Th17 ratio correlated inversely with post-treatment tumor clonality.

The time point here: after neoadjuvant nivolumab, at surgical resection. The ends lost 5 bases at V and 6 bases at J; junction bases unmatched: 17. The CDR3 sequence is 18 residues long. In germline, CDR1 is GTSNPN, CDR2 SVGIG (reference sequence). Produced via immunoSEQ multiplex PCR; TCRdb's table is partial and in-frame only. Seen here are 37,000 or so clones, approximately 40% observed once, and the top ten hold approximately 15%. The specimen comprised tumor tissue, sampled after nivolumab (anti-PD-1) treatment. This TCR came from a person between 35 and 79 years old with oral cavity squamous cell carcinoma. The gene calls are TRBV30 and TRBJ1-5; 12 nucleotides align to TRBD1. The CDR3 loop reads CAWEAPRDRGLRSQPQHF. The DNA for the CDR3 is TGTGCCTGGGAGGCCCCCCGGGACAGGGGGCTTAGGAGTCAGCCCCAGCATTTT.